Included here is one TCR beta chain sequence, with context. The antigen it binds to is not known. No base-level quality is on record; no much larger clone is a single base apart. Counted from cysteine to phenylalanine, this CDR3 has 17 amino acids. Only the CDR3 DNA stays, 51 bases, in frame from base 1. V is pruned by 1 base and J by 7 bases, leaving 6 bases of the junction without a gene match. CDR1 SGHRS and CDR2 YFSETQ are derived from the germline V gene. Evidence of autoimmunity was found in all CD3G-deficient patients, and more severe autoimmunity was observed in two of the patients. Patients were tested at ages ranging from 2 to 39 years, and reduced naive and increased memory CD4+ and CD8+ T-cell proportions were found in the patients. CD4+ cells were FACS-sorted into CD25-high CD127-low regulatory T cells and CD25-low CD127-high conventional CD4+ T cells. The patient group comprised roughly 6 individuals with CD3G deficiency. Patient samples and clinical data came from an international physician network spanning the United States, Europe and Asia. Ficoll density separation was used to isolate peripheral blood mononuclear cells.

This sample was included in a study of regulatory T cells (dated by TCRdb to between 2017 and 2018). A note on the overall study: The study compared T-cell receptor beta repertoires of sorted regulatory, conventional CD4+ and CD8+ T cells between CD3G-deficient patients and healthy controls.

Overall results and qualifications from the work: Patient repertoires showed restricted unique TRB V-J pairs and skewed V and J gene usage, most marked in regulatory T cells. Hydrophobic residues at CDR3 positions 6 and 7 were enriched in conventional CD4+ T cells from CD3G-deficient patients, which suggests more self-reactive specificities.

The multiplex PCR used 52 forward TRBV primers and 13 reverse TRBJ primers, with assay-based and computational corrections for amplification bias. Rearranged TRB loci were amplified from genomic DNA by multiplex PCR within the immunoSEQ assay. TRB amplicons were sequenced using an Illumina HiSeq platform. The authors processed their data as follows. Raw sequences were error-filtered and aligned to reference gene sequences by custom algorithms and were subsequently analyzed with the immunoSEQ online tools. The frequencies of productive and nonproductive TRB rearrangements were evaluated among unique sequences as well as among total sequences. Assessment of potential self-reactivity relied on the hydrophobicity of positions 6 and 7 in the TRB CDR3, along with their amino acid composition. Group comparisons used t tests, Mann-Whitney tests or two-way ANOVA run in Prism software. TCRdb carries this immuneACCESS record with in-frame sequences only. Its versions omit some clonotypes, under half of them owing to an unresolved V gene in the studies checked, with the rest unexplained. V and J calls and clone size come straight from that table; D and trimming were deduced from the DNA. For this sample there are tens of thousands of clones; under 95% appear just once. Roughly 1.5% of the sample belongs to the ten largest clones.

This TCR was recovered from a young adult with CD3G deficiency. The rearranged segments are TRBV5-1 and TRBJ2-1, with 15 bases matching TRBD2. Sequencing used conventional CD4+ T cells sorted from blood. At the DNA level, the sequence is TGCGCCAGCAGCTTGACCTGGACTAGCGGGAGGGGGAATGAGCAGTTCTTC. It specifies CASSLTWTSGRGNEQFF.